The 31 T cell receptor beta chains below were found in one sample sequenced in a study of control samples from healthy donors and cancer patients (dated by TCRdb to 2018 to 2020). Library creation used the immunoSEQ multiplex PCR assay. The immuneACCESS repertoire file appears here via TCRdb, limited to in-frame rearrangements. These files lack a portion of the clones; in checked studies, under half of the deficit traces to unresolved V genes, and the cause of the others is not known. Recorded for this sample are tens of thousands of clones; approximately 94% of them occurred a single time. The ten largest make up roughly a quarter of the sample. Sequencing used blood. These receptors were taken from a man in his sixties in good health.

The chain joins TRBV6-4 to TRBJ2-3, with 12 bases lining up with TRBD2. The CDR3 extends over 15 amino acids. CDR1 and CDR2 (germline): MRHNA, SNTAGT. The ends lost 4 bases at V and 3 bases at J; junction bases unmatched: 2. CDR3: CASSALAGGTDTQYF. CDR3 nucleotides: TGTGCCAGCAGTGCGCTAGCGGGAGGGACAGATACGCAGTATTTT.

V is TRBV15 and J is TRBJ2-7; D perhaps matches TRBD1 (6 bases). CDR3 length: 14 residues. Trimming shortened V by 5 bases and J by 2 bases, and 13 bases separated the two germline ends. The germline gives CDR1 LNHNV, CDR2 YYDKDF (reference sequence). CDR3 DNA sequence: TGTGCCACCAGCGGGCCCGGGACACCCTACGAGCAGTACTTC. It yields the protein CATSGPGTPYEQYF. Full variable domain (rest looked up from reference TRBV15 and TRBJ2-7): DAMVIQNPRYQVTQFGKPVTLSCSQTLNHNVMYWYQQKSSQAPKLLFHYYDKDFNNEADTPDNFQSRRPNTSFCFLDIRSPGLGDTAMYLCATSGPGTPYEQYFGPGTRLTVT.

This clone was observed a few times. V usage is TRBV19 and J usage is TRBJ1-4; TRBD1 agrees at 7 bases. J gave up 8 bases and V 7 bases, and 7 bases lay outside the gene matches. Germline assignment: CDR1 LNHDA and CDR2 SQIVND (reference sequence). CDR3 length: 13 residues. CDR3: CASIRQGQEKLFF. The CDR3 bases are TGTGCCAGTATTCGTCAGGGACAGGAAAAACTGTTTTTT. Variable domain in full (rest from reference TRBV19 and TRBJ1-4): DGGITQSPKYLFRKEGQNVTLSCEQNLNHDAMYWYRQDPGQGLRLIYYSQIVNDFQKGDIAEGYSVSREKKESFPLTVTSAQKNPTAFYLCASIRQGQEKLFFGSGTQLSVL.

This sequence joins TRBV11-2 and TRBJ2-3; D is unresolved. CDR3 length: 12 amino acids. V was pared by 1 base and J by 6 bases, with 5 bases between. Germline lookup yields CDR1 SGHAT and CDR2 FQNNGV. CDR3: CASSLAMDTQYF. In DNA, the CDR3 is TGTGCCAGCAGCTTAGCGATGGATACGCAGTATTTT.

The chain employs TRBV2 and TRBJ1-1, with 9 bases that match TRBD1. V was clipped by 6 bases and J by 7 bases; unmatched bases: 6. This CDR3 has 13 residues. The V gene's germline CDR1 is SNHLY and CDR2 FYNNEI. The CDR3 loop is CASSGDREGEAFF. CDR3 in DNA: TGTGCCAGCAGCGGGGACAGGGAGGGTGAAGCTTTCTTT.

This clone was recorded only once. The chain is built from TRBV6-5 and TRBJ1-5; 9 nucleotides line up with TRBD1. This CDR3 comprises 15 residues. Germline V gene sequence: CDR1 MNHEY, CDR2 SVGAGI. J gave up 9 bases and V 6 bases, and 12 bases lay outside the gene matches. CDR3: CASRVGQGSDAPQHF. DNA of the CDR3: TGTGCCAGCAGAGTAGGACAGGGGTCCGATGCGCCCCAGCATTTT.

The chain carries TRBV6-5 and TRBJ1-1; 7 positions match TRBD1. The germline V gene encodes CDR1 MNHEY and CDR2 SVGAGI. There are 12 residues in the CDR3. The V and J ends lost 6 bases and 9 bases, in that order; junction bases with no gene match: 7. The CDR3 sequence: CASSSPTGQAFF. The CDR3 DNA reads TGTGCCAGCAGCTCCCCGACAGGGCAAGCTTTCTTT.

The chain links TRBV27 to TRBJ2-7; D is ambiguous. CDR3 length: 16 amino acids. Germline CDR1 and CDR2: MNHEY and SMNVEV (reference sequence). V shed 5 bases and J shed 2 bases, with 19 bases lying between them. CDR3 protein: CASSRPLTAPTYEQYF. In DNA, the CDR3 is TGTGCCAGCAGTCGCCCCCTGACTGCCCCGACCTACGAGCAGTACTTC.

The J gene is TRBJ1-5, the V gene TRBV23-1; D is undetermined. TRBV23-1 carries the ORF label, with uncertain function. V was clipped by 1 base and J by 4 bases, with 5 bases between them. The CDR3 is 13 amino acids. The CDR3 loop reads CASSQWANQPQHF. CDR3 sequence (DNA): TGCGCCAGCAGTCAATGGGCTAATCAGCCCCAGCATTTT.

V is TRBV3-1 (or the pseudogene TRBV3-2) and J is TRBJ2-3, with D perhaps TRBD1 or TRBD2 (5 bases each). The V end lost 0 bases, the J end lost 5 bases, and 12 bases lay between the germline ends. The CDR3 is made up of 15 amino acids. CDR1 is LGHDT and CDR2 is YNNKEL in the germline V gene (reference sequence). CDR3 sequence reads: CASSQEATGRDTQYF. The CDR3, as DNA: TGTGCCAGCAGCCAAGAGGCGACGGGGCGAGATACGCAGTATTTT.

This clone was picked up a small number of times. One junction end disagrees with the germline gene, perhaps due to a read error. This chain links TRBV11-2 with TRBJ2-3, with D hard to call. Germline CDR1 and CDR2: SGHAT and FQNNGV. This CDR3 has 14 residues. In nucleotides, the CDR3 is TGTGCCAGCAGCGTAGACCGCGCGACGGATACGCAGTATTTT. Its protein product is CASSVDRATDTQYF.

The chain links TRBV6-4 to TRBJ2-3; D possibly corresponds to TRBD2 (5 bases). The CDR3 contains 18 residues. Germline V gene data show CDR1 as MRHNA and CDR2 as SNTAGT. Trimming shortened V by 9 bases and J by 3 bases, and 28 bases separated the two germline ends. CDR3 protein: CASPPTTFAGWFTDTQYF. In DNA form, the CDR3 reads TGTGCCAGTCCTCCGACTACGTTTGCCGGGTGGTTTACAGATACGCAGTATTTT.

The chain couples TRBV19 to TRBJ2-7; the match to TRBD1 covers 9 bases. The junction had 6 bases not matched to a gene; V was cut back by 6 bases and J by 6 bases. The CDR3 loop spans 13 amino acids. Looked up from germline, CDR1 is LNHDA and CDR2 is SQIVND (reference sequence). CDR3 in DNA: TGTGCCAGTAGCGACAGGGGGAGAGGCGAGCAGTACTTC. Residues: CASSDRGRGEQYF.

This sequence joins TRBV2 and TRBJ2-1, with TRBD1 matching 8 bases. Germline CDR1 and CDR2: SNHLY and FYNNEI. The CDR3 sequence is 17 residues long. Trimming cost V 5 bases and J 1 base; bases outside gene matches: 10. CDR3 in amino acids: CASSPAPGGPSYNEQFF. Written as DNA, the CDR3 is TGTGCCAGCAGTCCCGCGCCAGGGGGCCCTTCCTACAATGAGCAGTTCTTC.

The chain uses TRBV10-3 and TRBJ2-7, with D possibly being TRBD1 (6 bases). The CDR3 sequence is 13 residues long. V was clipped by 4 bases and J by 3 bases, with 10 bases between them. Per germline, CDR1 ENHRY and CDR2 SYGVKD. Here the CDR3 reads CAISGTDIYEQYF. The CDR3 bases are TGTGCCATCAGTGGGACAGACATCTACGAGCAGTACTTC.

The chain joins TRBV29-1 to TRBJ1-5, with unresolved D. Trimming took off 4 bases at V and 2 bases at J, with 6 bases between the two ends. Germline V CDR1 and CDR2: SQVTM, ANQGSEA. The CDR3 totals 12 residues. CDR3 region: CSVGQGNQPQHF. The CDR3 bases are TGCAGCGTTGGGCAGGGCAATCAGCCCCAGCATTTT.

The chain combines TRBV29-1 with TRBJ2-2, with D unclear. The CDR3 covers 14 residues. Germline loops: CDR1 SQVTM, CDR2 ANQGSEA. The V end lost 0 bases, the J end lost 1 base, and 6 bases lay between the germline ends. DNA for the CDR3: TGCAGCGTTGAAGATCCGGGGAACACCGGGGAGCTGTTTTTT. Translating gives CSVEDPGNTGELFF.

The rearrangement links TRBV4-1 to TRBJ2-7, with a tentative D call TRBD1 (7 bases). Trimming shortened V by 3 bases and J by 5 bases, and 17 bases separated the two germline ends. This CDR3 contains 15 residues. CDR1 is MGHRA, CDR2 YSYEKL, per germline. CDR3 sequence (DNA): TGCGCCAGCAGCCATGGAGGGGGCTCGAAAAACGAGCAGTACTTC. Encoded protein: CASSHGGGSKNEQYF.

V gene TRBV18 combines with J gene TRBJ2-7; 12 bases line up with TRBD1. From germline, CDR1 is KGHSH and CDR2 LQKENI. V lost 3 bases to trimming and J lost 2 bases; unmatched junction nucleotides: 2. The CDR3 consists of 15 residues. The CDR3: CASSPGTGGAYEQYF. DNA for the CDR3: TGTGCCAGCTCACCGGGGACAGGGGGCGCCTACGAGCAGTACTTC.

V is TRBV2 and J is TRBJ2-7; D possibly corresponds to TRBD2 (6 bases). V shed 6 bases and J shed 0 bases, with 12 bases lying between them. CDR1 is SNHLY and CDR2 is FYNNEI in the germline V gene. This CDR3 is 14 amino acids long. The CDR3 here is CASRRGLSSYEQYF. CDR3 in DNA: TGTGCCAGCAGACGGGGACTCAGCTCCTACGAGCAGTACTTC.

The gene calls are TRBV7-3 and TRBJ1-4; D gene ambiguous. Trimming pared 5 bases from V and 3 bases from J, leaving 7 bases between. Germline V lookup: CDR1 SGHTA, CDR2 FQGTGA. This CDR3 comprises 13 residues. The CDR3 region is CASSPGSNEKLFF. CDR3 nucleotide sequence: TGTGCCAGCAGCCCGGGTTCTAATGAAAAACTGTTTTTT.

This clone was seen once. V gene TRBV2 combines with J gene TRBJ2-7, with 11 positions matching TRBD1. The CDR3 loop spans 14 amino acids. The junction had 6 bases not matched to a gene; V was cut back by 4 bases and J by 7 bases. CDR1 and CDR2 from the germline V gene are SNHLY and FYNNEI. The CDR3 spells CASSAGQGVGEQYF. Here the CDR3 DNA reads TGTGCCAGCAGTGCGGGACAGGGGGTCGGGGAGCAGTACTTC.

This chain links TRBV6-1 with TRBJ1-2, with 7 bases aligning to TRBD1. The CDR3 spans 13 residues. Germline V gene data show CDR1 as MNHNS and CDR2 as SASEGT. J gave up 7 bases and V 3 bases, and 5 bases lay outside the gene matches. The CDR3 spells CASSDVRGLGYTF. The DNA for the CDR3 is TGTGCCAGCAGTGATGTGAGGGGGCTTGGCTACACCTTC.

Here the CDR3 reads CATSDLGQPEQFF. The DNA of the CDR3 is TGTGCCACCAGTGATCTCGGACAGCCTGAGCAGTTCTTC. This chain joins TRBV24-1 and TRBJ2-1, with D possibly TRBD1 on 6 matching bases. Germline assignment: CDR1 KGHDR and CDR2 SFDVKD. The CDR3 consists of 13 residues. V was trimmed by 3 bases and J by 9 bases, leaving 11 bases between them.

The gene calls are TRBV5-1 and TRBJ2-7; 10 nucleotides line up with TRBD1. Unmatched junction bases numbered 8, after V lost 3 bases and J lost 5 bases. This CDR3 comprises 15 residues. The germline V gene has CDR1 SGHRS and CDR2 YFSETQ. The CDR3 loop reads CASSSGTGASNEQYF. CDR3 bases: TGCGCCAGCAGCTCCGGGACAGGGGCGTCCAACGAGCAGTACTTC.

The V call is TRBV24-1, the J call TRBJ2-7; TRBD1 agrees at 8 bases. The CDR3 spans 13 residues. Germline V CDR1 and CDR2: KGHDR, SFDVKD. V lost 6 bases to trimming and J lost 2 bases; unmatched junction nucleotides: 2. The CDR3 loop reads CATSPGGTYEQYF. In DNA form, the CDR3 reads TGTGCCACCAGTCCAGGGGGCACCTACGAGCAGTACTTC.

The chain carries TRBV5-1 and TRBJ2-7; D remains ambiguous. Germline CDR1 SGHRS, CDR2 YFSETQ. V lost 4 bases to trimming and J lost 0 bases, with 11 bases between them. This CDR3 comprises 14 residues. The DNA of the CDR3 is TGCGCCAGCAGCCCGGACGGTCTCTCCTACGAGCAGTACTTC. Protein sequence: CASSPDGLSYEQYF. The full variable domain, with the rest looked up from reference TRBV5-1 and TRBJ2-7, is KAGVTQTPRYLIKTRGQQVTLSCSPISGHRSVSWYQQTPGQGLQFLFEYFSETQRNKGNFPGRFSGRQFSNSRSEMNVSTLELGDSALYLCASSPDGLSYEQYFGPGTRLTVT.

The V gene is TRBV11-2, the J gene TRBJ2-2, with D tentatively TRBD1 (5 bases). The V end was cut by 6 bases, the J end by 6 bases, with 11 bases between. From germline, CDR1 is SGHAT and CDR2 FQNNGV. The CDR3 has 13 residues. The CDR3 loop reads CASSLGQAGELFF. The DNA of the CDR3 is TGTGCCAGCAGTCTCGGACAAGCCGGGGAGCTGTTTTTT.

The V call is TRBV19, the J call TRBJ2-2; D gene uncertain. Per germline, CDR1 LNHDA and CDR2 SQIVND (reference sequence). The germline V and J ends were trimmed by 5 bases and 1 base, with 11 bases remaining between them. The CDR3 contains 15 residues. The CDR3 loop reads CASSLRQRNTGELFF. The CDR3 bases are TGTGCCAGTAGTTTGAGACAAAGGAACACCGGGGAGCTGTTTTTT.

The rearrangement links TRBV5-4 to TRBJ1-1, with D possibly TRBD1 on 5 matching bases. CDR1 is SGHNT and CDR2 is YYREEE in the germline V gene (reference sequence). The length of the CDR3 is 15 residues. Trimming left V 0 bases short and J 5 bases short, with 14 bases between. This CDR3 is CASSLEWGAETEAFF. The CDR3 nucleotides are TGTGCCAGCAGCTTGGAATGGGGCGCGGAGACTGAAGCTTTCTTT.

The V call is TRBV21-1, the J call TRBJ2-3; the tabulated D call, TRBD1, remains unverified against the DNA. TRBV21-1 is a listed pseudogene. The CDR3 length is 18 residues. DNA of the CDR3: TGTGCCAGACGGGGACAGATGTGGGTTCGACCTCTCGCGGATACGCAGTATTTT. Translated: CARRGQMWVRPLADTQYF.